This T cell receptor beta chain appears in the sequencing data of a study of breast tumors, draining lymph nodes, adjacent tissues. Of note for this clonotype: The target antigen is unknown. Without the conserved terminal phenylalanine or tryptophan, this CDR3 likely stems from a read error.

Germline CDR1 reads PRHDT; CDR2 reads FYEKMQ (reference sequence). CDR3 size: 13 residues. V lost 8 bases, J lost 5 bases, and 12 bases lay in between. The lymph nodes were axillary draining lymph nodes from breast cancer patients. TCRdb itself ran the multiplex PCR reads through MiXCR, one entry per CDR3 protein. The repertoire holds 140,000 to 150,000 distinct CDR3 sequences, with 32% as singletons. Broader study findings: Compared with lymph nodes, tumors were less diverse; compared with nontumor tissue, more. Data fit most tumor T cells coming from lymph node, expanding in tumor. Luminal-like breast cancer showed significantly higher tumor–nontumor repertoire similarity than basal-like. The lymph node origin of tumor T cells was framed as consistent with a hypothesis, not demonstrated.

The V call is TRBV13, the J call TRBJ1-4; D may be TRBD1 (5 bases). The specimen sequenced was axillary lymph node tissue. This TCR came from a female donor with breast cancer. Some clones in this sample may be carry-over from other donors' samples. CDR3 DNA: TGTGCCAGCCTGGACACGGTAAATGAAAAACTGTTTTAT. Its translation is CASLDTVNEKLFY.